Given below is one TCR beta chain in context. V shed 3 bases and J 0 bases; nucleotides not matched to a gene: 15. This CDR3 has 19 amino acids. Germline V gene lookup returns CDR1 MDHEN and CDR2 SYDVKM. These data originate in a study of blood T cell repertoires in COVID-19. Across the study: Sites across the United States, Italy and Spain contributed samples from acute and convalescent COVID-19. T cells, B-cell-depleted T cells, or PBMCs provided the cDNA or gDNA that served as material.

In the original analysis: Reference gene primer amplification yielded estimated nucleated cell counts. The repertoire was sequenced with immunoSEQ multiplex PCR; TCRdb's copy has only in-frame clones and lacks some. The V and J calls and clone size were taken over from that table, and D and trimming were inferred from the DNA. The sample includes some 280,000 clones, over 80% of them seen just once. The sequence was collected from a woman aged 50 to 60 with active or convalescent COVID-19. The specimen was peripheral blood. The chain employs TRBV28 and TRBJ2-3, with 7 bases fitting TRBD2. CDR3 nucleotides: TGTGCCAGCAGTTTTTGGTCAGCGGGGATATCCCTTAGCACAGATACGCAGTATTTT. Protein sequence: CASSFWSAGISLSTDTQYF. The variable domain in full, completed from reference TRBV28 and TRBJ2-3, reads DVKVTQSSRYLVKRTGEKVFLECVQDMDHENMFWYRQDPGLGLRLIYFSYDVKMKEKGDIPEGYSVSREKKERFSLILESASTNQTSMYLCASSFWSAGISLSTDTQYFGPGTRLTVL.